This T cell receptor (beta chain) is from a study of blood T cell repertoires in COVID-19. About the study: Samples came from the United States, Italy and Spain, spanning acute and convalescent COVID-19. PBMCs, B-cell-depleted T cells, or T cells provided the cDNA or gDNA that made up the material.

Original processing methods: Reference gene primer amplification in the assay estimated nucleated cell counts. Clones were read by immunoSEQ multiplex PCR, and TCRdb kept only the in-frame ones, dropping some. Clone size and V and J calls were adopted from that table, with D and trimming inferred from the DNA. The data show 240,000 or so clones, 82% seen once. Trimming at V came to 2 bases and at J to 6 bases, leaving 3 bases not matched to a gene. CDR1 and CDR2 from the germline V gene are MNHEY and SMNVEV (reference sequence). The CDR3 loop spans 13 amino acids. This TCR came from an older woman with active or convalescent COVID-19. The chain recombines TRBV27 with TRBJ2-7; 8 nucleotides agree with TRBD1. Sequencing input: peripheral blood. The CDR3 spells CASSLVQGGEQYF. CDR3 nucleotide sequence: TGTGCCAGCAGTTTAGTACAGGGGGGCGAGCAGTACTTC.